These 29 T cell receptor beta chains were sequenced from one sample in a study of blood T cell repertoires in COVID-19. The repertoire was sequenced with immunoSEQ multiplex PCR; TCRdb's copy has only in-frame clones and lacks some. The sample comprises some 260,000 clones, roughly 88% of which are singletons, and 6.3% rests with the top ten. Sequenced material: peripheral blood. The receptor source for this set is a young woman with COVID-19, enrolled during active disease.

The gene calls are TRBV30 and TRBJ1-3, with a tentative D call TRBD1 (6 bases). Looked up from germline, CDR1 is GTSNPN and CDR2 is SVGIG (reference sequence). The CDR3 runs to 13 residues. CDR3 sequence: CAVQGNVGNTIYF. The DNA for the CDR3 is TGTGCTGTACAGGGAAACGTTGGAAACACCATATATTTT.

This sequence joins TRBV7-9 and TRBJ2-3, with TRBD1 matching 7 bases. From germline, CDR1 is SEHNR and CDR2 FQNEAQ (reference sequence). This CDR3 is 17 amino acids long. V lost 4 bases and J lost 1; bases outside the gene matches: 11. The CDR3 loop reads CASSSPLTGFGTDTQYF. The CDR3 DNA sequence: TGTGCCAGCAGCTCCCCGTTGACAGGGTTTGGCACAGATACGCAGTATTTT.

The chain has TRBV5-1 and TRBJ2-1; TRBD2 matches 7 bases. The germline gives CDR1 SGHRS, CDR2 YFSETQ. The V and J ends lost 0 bases and 9 bases, in that order; junction bases with no gene match: 9. The CDR3 has 15 residues. CDR3 DNA sequence: TGCGCCAGCAGCTTGGACGGGGAGGGTATAAGTGAGCAGTTCTTC. Its translation is CASSLDGEGISEQFF.

This chain connects TRBV25-1 to TRBJ2-5; 9 nucleotides line up with TRBD2. This CDR3 contains 14 residues. V gave up 2 bases and J gave up 3 bases; unmatched junction bases: 1. Germline V gene data show CDR1 as MGHDK and CDR2 as SYGVNS. CDR3 residues: CASSELAGKETQYF. In DNA, the CDR3 is TGTGCCAGCAGTGAACTAGCGGGAAAAGAGACCCAGTACTTC.

The chain links TRBV7-2 to TRBJ1-2; 7 nucleotides line up with TRBD1. The CDR3 extends over 15 amino acids. CDR1 and CDR2 (germline): SGHTA, FQGNSA. The V gene end was trimmed by 3 bases and the J gene end by 3 bases; junction bases not matched to a gene: 7. Written as DNA, the CDR3 is TGTGCCAGCAGCTTTAACAGGGGAAAGGACTATGGCTACACCTTC. Encoded protein: CASSFNRGKDYGYTF.

The chain is built from TRBV9 and TRBJ1-2; 7 bases are shared with TRBD1. Germline-derived CDR1 and CDR2 are SGDLS and YYNGEE. The CDR3 consists of 13 residues. With V trimmed by 4 bases and J by 3 bases, 3 bases remained unmatched. The CDR3 DNA is TGTGCCAGCAGCCCCACAGGGGACTATGGCTACACCTTC. Amino acid sequence: CASSPTGDYGYTF. Full variable domain (outside the CDR3, taken from reference TRBV9 and TRBJ1-2): DSGVTQTPKHLITATGQRVTLRCSPRSGDLSVYWYQQSLDQGLQFLIQYYNGEERAKGNILERFSAQQFPDLHSELNLSSLELGDSALYFCASSPTGDYGYTFGSGTRLTVV.

The V call is TRBV6-6, the J call TRBJ2-7; possible D gene TRBD1, 6 bases. The V end was cut by 6 bases, the J end by 1 base, with 16 bases between. Germline V lookup: CDR1 MNHNY, CDR2 SVGAGI (reference sequence). This CDR3 comprises 15 residues. The CDR3 nucleotides read TGTGCCAGCAGGCCCCAGAACAGGGATTCCTACGAGCAGTACTTC. Translated, it gives CASRPQNRDSYEQYF.

The rearrangement links TRBV19 to TRBJ2-5; TRBD2 might be the D (5 bases). Germline loops: CDR1 LNHDA, CDR2 SQIVND (reference sequence). V was trimmed by 5 bases and J by 5 bases, leaving 15 bases between them. This CDR3 comprises 14 residues. This CDR3 is CASSPPDGVETQYF. Here the CDR3 DNA reads TGTGCCAGTAGTCCTCCGGACGGGGTGGAGACCCAGTACTTC.

This clone was recorded a few times. The chain combines TRBV28 with TRBJ1-3; 8 nucleotides agree with TRBD1. Germline CDR1 reads MDHEN; CDR2 reads SYDVKM. V was clipped by 11 bases and J by 2 bases; unmatched bases: 5. The CDR3 sequence is 13 residues long. CDR3: CAGQQGAGNTIYF. The CDR3 DNA reads as TGTGCCGGACAACAGGGGGCTGGAAACACCATATATTTT.

The chain recombines TRBV24-1 with TRBJ1-1; D call uncertain. This CDR3 region has 14 residues. The germline V and J ends were trimmed by 4 bases and 0 bases, with 8 bases remaining between them. From germline, CDR1 is KGHDR and CDR2 SFDVKD. This CDR3 is CATSDRTLNTEAFF. The CDR3 region has the DNA TGTGCCACCAGTGACCGAACATTGAACACTGAAGCTTTCTTT.

This chain connects TRBV6-2 or TRBV6-3 to TRBJ2-5; D unresolved. The germline V gene has CDR1 MNHEY and CDR2 SVGEGT. V gave up 5 bases and J gave up 3 bases, with 4 bases separating them. CDR3 length: 11 residues. DNA for the CDR3: TGTGCCAGCAGTCCCGAAGAGACCCAGTACTTC. It codes for CASSPEETQYF.

This clone was observed once. The chain joins TRBV6-5 to TRBJ2-1; 7 bases line up with TRBD1. This CDR3 contains 15 residues. Germline V gene data show CDR1 as MNHEY and CDR2 as SVGAGI. Unmatched junction bases numbered 7, after V lost 6 bases and J lost 2 bases. The CDR3 coding sequence is TGTGCCAGCAGCGCAGCAGGGGGTGCCTACAATGAGCAGTTCTTC. It codes for CASSAAGGAYNEQFF.

V gene TRBV6-4 combines with J gene TRBJ1-2; the D is unclear. Looked up from germline, CDR1 is MRHNA and CDR2 is SNTAGT. V dropped 3 bases and J dropped 2 bases, with 7 bases sitting between them. This CDR3 is 13 amino acids long. CDR3 in DNA: TGTGCCAGCAGTGAGTCCAGAAACTATGGCTACACCTTC. Its translation: CASSESRNYGYTF.

The genes are TRBV11-2 and TRBJ2-1; D is perhaps TRBD2 (6 bases). The germline CDR1 and CDR2 sequences are SGHAT and FQNNGV. The CDR3 totals 11 residues. Trimming removed 4 bases at V and 8 bases at J, with 6 bases between. The CDR3 DNA reads as TGTGCCAGCAGCTGGGGGGATGAGCAGTTCTTC. Its translation is CASSWGDEQFF. Variable domain in full (rest from reference TRBV11-2 and TRBJ2-1): EAGVAQSPRYKIIEKRQSVAFWCNPISGHATLYWYQQILGQGPKLLIQFQNNGVVDDSQLPKDRFSAERLKGVDSTLKIQPAKLEDSAVYLCASSWGDEQFFGPGTRLTVL.

V and J are TRBV4-2 and TRBJ1-2; TRBD1 matches at 11 bases. V dropped 4 bases and J dropped 5; count of bases not matched to a gene: 12. The CDR3 length is 17 residues. Germline values: CDR1 LGHNA, CDR2 YNFKEQ. The CDR3 region is CASSLPITGTGGYGYTF. DNA of the CDR3: TGTGCCAGCAGCCTTCCAATTACCGGGACAGGGGGTTATGGCTACACCTTC.

The V call is TRBV28, the J call TRBJ2-5; TRBD2 matches at 9 bases. V lost 6 bases, J lost 5 bases, and 7 bases stayed unmatched. This CDR3 comprises 14 residues. Per germline, CDR1 MDHEN and CDR2 SYDVKM. The CDR3 protein is CASRDSGGLETQYF. The DNA for the CDR3 is TGTGCCAGCAGGGATAGCGGGGGTTTGGAGACCCAGTACTTC. Supplemented by reference TRBV28 and TRBJ2-5, the full variable domain reads DVKVTQSSRYLVKRTGEKVFLECVQDMDHENMFWYRQDPGLGLRLIYFSYDVKMKEKGDIPEGYSVSREKKERFSLILESASTNQTSMYLCASRDSGGLETQYFGPGTRLLVL.

The chain is built from TRBV24-1 and TRBJ2-1, with 9 nucleotides matching TRBD1. The CDR3 is made up of 15 amino acids. The germline V gene encodes CDR1 KGHDR and CDR2 SFDVKD. The junction had 12 bases not matched to a gene; V was cut back by 7 bases and J by 9 bases. The CDR3: CATRDRGAGDSEQFF. The CDR3 DNA sequence: TGTGCCACCAGGGACAGGGGTGCAGGGGACAGTGAGCAGTTCTTC.

J is TRBJ1-4 and V is TRBV15; 10 bases map to TRBD1. The V gene's germline CDR1 is LNHNV and CDR2 YYDKDF (reference sequence). The junction had 10 bases not matched to a gene; V was cut back by 4 bases and J by 8 bases. The CDR3 loop spans 16 amino acids. The CDR3 coding sequence is TGTGCCACCAGCACCGTCAGTGGACAGGGGGAAGAAAAACTGTTTTTT. Translation: CATSTVSGQGEEKLFF.

This clone has only a few counts. The chain links TRBV28 to TRBJ2-2; D is undetermined. There are 13 residues in the CDR3. The germline V gene encodes CDR1 MDHEN and CDR2 SYDVKM. Between the trimmed V and J ends, which lost 6 bases and 7 bases, there was a span of 12 bases. CDR3 sequence (DNA): TGTGCCAGCAGCTCTCCTGCGGACGGGGAGCTGTTTTTT. This sequence encodes CASSSPADGELFF.

The V call is TRBV7-9, the J call TRBJ2-7; D remains ambiguous. The germline gives CDR1 SEHNR, CDR2 FQNEAQ (reference sequence). V shed 8 bases and J shed 5 bases, with 7 bases lying between them. The CDR3 totals 10 residues. The CDR3 loop is CASGENEQYF. Here the CDR3 DNA reads TGTGCCAGCGGAGAAAACGAGCAGTACTTC.

This chain joins TRBV6-6 and TRBJ2-5; 11 bases align to TRBD1. V lost 7 bases and J lost 2; bases outside the gene matches: 6. The CDR3 runs 15 residues. In germline, CDR1 is MNHNY, CDR2 SVGAGI (reference sequence). CDR3 in amino acids: CASNQRDRGQETQYF. CDR3 sequence (DNA): TGTGCCAGCAATCAGAGGGACAGGGGGCAAGAGACCCAGTACTTC.

V usage is TRBV24-1 and J usage is TRBJ2-3, with a possible D match to TRBD2 (5 bases). Germline V CDR1 and CDR2: KGHDR, SFDVKD. V lost 4 bases and J lost 3, with 13 bases in between. The CDR3 contains 15 residues. CDR3 coding DNA: TGTGCCACCAGTGACGCAGGCGCGGGTACAGATACGCAGTATTTT. It yields the protein CATSDAGAGTDTQYF.

CDR3 DNA sequence: TGTGCCAGCAGCCAAGCCCGAGGACAGGGGACCTCTGGGGCCAACGTCCTGACTTTC. Translated: CASSQARGQGTSGANVLTF. This chain connects TRBV7-2 to TRBJ2-6; 9 bases are shared with TRBD1. CDR1 is SGHTA and CDR2 is FQGNSA in the germline V gene. Trimming cost V 5 bases and J 0 bases; bases outside gene matches: 11. CDR3 length: 19 residues. The full variable domain, with the rest looked up from reference TRBV7-2 and TRBJ2-6, is GAGVSQSPSNKVTEKGKDVELRCDPISGHTALYWYRQSLGQGLEFLIYFQGNSAPDKSGLPSDRFSAERTGGSVSTLTIQRTQQEDSAVYLCASSQARGQGTSGANVLTFGAGSRLTVL.

The V and J genes are TRBV7-2 and TRBJ2-5; the match to TRBD2 covers 10 bases. CDR3 length equals 16 residues. The V gene end was trimmed by 2 bases and the J gene end by 2 bases; junction bases not matched to a gene: 5. Germline V gene sequence: CDR1 SGHTA, CDR2 FQGNSA. The CDR3 DNA sequence: TGTGCCAGCAGCTTATTTCTAGCGGGGGTGCAAGAGACCCAGTACTTC. Protein product: CASSLFLAGVQETQYF.

The rearrangement joins TRBV3-1 (or the pseudogene TRBV3-2) to TRBJ2-7; D gene unclear. This CDR3 has 11 residues. Trimming cost V 2 bases and J 3 bases, with 2 bases left between them. Germline loops: CDR1 LGHDT, CDR2 YNNKEL (reference sequence). The CDR3 sequence is CASSQHYEQYF. CDR3 bases: TGTGCCAGCAGCCAACACTACGAGCAGTACTTC.

The chain is built from TRBV24-1 and TRBJ2-3, with TRBD1 matching over 9 bases. Germline CDR1 KGHDR, CDR2 SFDVKD. With V trimmed by 4 bases and J by 2 bases, 6 bases remained unmatched. The CDR3 totals 16 residues. The CDR3 loop is CATSEKGTGPTDTQYF. The CDR3 bases are TGTGCCACCAGTGAAAAGGGGACAGGGCCCACAGATACGCAGTATTTT.

V usage is TRBV24-1 and J usage is TRBJ2-2; possibly TRBD2 for D (6 bases). The germline V and J ends were trimmed by 5 bases and 1 base, with 10 bases remaining between them. This CDR3 region has 15 residues. The germline V gene encodes CDR1 KGHDR and CDR2 SFDVKD. CDR3 sequence: CATSGGGVNTGELFF. The CDR3 DNA follows: TGTGCCACCAGTGGAGGCGGGGTGAACACCGGGGAGCTGTTTTTT.

As regards this clone: At the DNA level, this CDR3 is encoded by other sequences in the same sample as well. CDR3 loop: CSVDRGNTEAFF. CDR3 DNA: TGCAGCGTTGACAGGGGGAACACTGAAGCTTTCTTT. The rearrangement uses TRBV29-1 and TRBJ1-1, with D possibly TRBD1 on 6 matching bases. The CDR3 covers 12 residues. Trimming removed 3 bases from V and 1 base from J, with 6 bases in between. Germline CDR1 is SQVTM and CDR2 is ANQGSEA.

The chain employs TRBV6-6 and TRBJ2-7; TRBD2 agrees at 12 bases. Germline V gene data show CDR1 as MNHNY and CDR2 as SVGAGI (reference sequence). With 6 bases clipped from V and 2 bases from J, the junction kept 5 bases outside the gene matches. The CDR3 totals 15 residues. CDR3 region: CASSSLAGGTYEQYF. In DNA form, the CDR3 reads TGTGCCAGCAGCTCCCTAGCGGGGGGGACCTACGAGCAGTACTTC.